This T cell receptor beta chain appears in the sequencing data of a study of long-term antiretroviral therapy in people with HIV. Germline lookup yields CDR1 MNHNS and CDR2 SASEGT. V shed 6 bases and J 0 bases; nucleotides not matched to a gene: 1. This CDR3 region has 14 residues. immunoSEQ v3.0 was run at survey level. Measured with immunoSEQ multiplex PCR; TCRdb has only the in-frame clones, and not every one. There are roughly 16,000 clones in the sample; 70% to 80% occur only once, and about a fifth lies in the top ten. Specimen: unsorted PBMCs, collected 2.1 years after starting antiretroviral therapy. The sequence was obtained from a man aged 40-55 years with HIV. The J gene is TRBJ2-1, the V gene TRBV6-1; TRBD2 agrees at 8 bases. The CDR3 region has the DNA TGTGCCAGCAGCCTAGCGGGCTCCTACAATGAGCAGTTCTTC. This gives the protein CASSLAGSYNEQFF.